This T cell receptor beta chain was recorded in a study of chemoradiotherapy in HPV16-positive cancers. V shed 4 bases and J shed 3 bases, with 12 bases lying between them. Germline V gene sequence: CDR1 MNHNS, CDR2 SASEGT. The CDR3 sequence is 14 residues long. Repertoires were generated with immunoSEQ multiplex PCR, while TCRdb's copy carries only in-frame clones and drops some. This table has several thousand clones, roughly 75% appearing once. Collection took place from a patient who underwent chemoradiotherapy. This receptor was obtained from a human donor with HPV-associated anogenital cancer. The chain links TRBV6-1 to TRBJ1-1; D is unresolved. In DNA form, the CDR3 reads TGTGCCAGCAGTGGGCCAGGATGGGACACTGAAGCTTTCTTT. Its protein is CASSGPGWDTEAFF.